This TCR beta chain was found in a study of blood T cell repertoires in COVID-19. For the study at large: The United States, Italy and Spain supplied acute and convalescent COVID-19 samples. Sources were T cells, B-cell-depleted T cells, or PBMCs; the material itself was cDNA or gDNA.

Germline CDR1 reads SGHRS; CDR2 reads YFSETQ. The ends were cut back, 4 bases at V and 5 bases at J, with 16 bases in the middle. The CDR3 has 14 residues. Seattle's enrolled individuals joined amid active infection and were then monitored longitudinally. Original data processing: Reference gene primer amplification yielded estimated nucleated cell counts. Measured with immunoSEQ multiplex PCR; TCRdb has only the in-frame clones, and not every one. From that table come the V and J calls and clone size; the DNA was used to work out D and trimming. The table has roughly 350,000 clones, around 87% seen once.

J is TRBJ2-7 and V is TRBV5-1, with a tentative D call TRBD2 (7 bases). The clonotype comes from a woman under 40 with COVID-19, enrolled during active disease. The sample was peripheral blood. CDR3 coding DNA: TGCGCCAGCAGCCCGGGGGCGGGAGTGCACGAGCAGTACTTC. Translation: CASSPGAGVHEQYF.